This entry lists 18 T cell receptor beta chains sequenced from one sample in a study of OX40 agonist ivuxolimab in advanced cancers. Profiled with immunoSEQ multiplex PCR; TCRdb holds only in-frame clones, not every one. This table has about 83,000 clones, approximately 92% appearing once. Sequencing was performed on CD4+ or CD8+ T cells sorted from blood, taken in a trial of the OX40 agonist ivuxolimab. The receptor source for this set is an adult with an advanced solid tumor such as melanoma, head and neck, liver or kidney cancer.

V is TRBV9 and J is TRBJ1-4; the match to TRBD1 covers 7 bases. V was clipped by 3 bases and J by 3 bases; unmatched bases: 8. There are 16 residues in the CDR3. Germline CDR1 reads SGDLS; CDR2 reads YYNGEE. The CDR3 region is CASSGEGTAPNEKLFF. In nucleotides, the CDR3 is TGTGCCAGCAGCGGAGAAGGGACAGCTCCTAATGAAAAACTGTTTTTT.

The chain employs TRBV27 and TRBJ2-1; 8 nucleotides agree with TRBD1. The CDR3 runs to 13 residues. CDR1 is MNHEY, CDR2 SMNVEV, per germline (reference sequence). V lost 5 bases to trimming and J lost 9 bases; unmatched junction nucleotides: 6. The CDR3 bases are TGTGCCAGCAGTGGGACAGGCCTAGGTGAGCAGTTCTTC. Translated, it gives CASSGTGLGEQFF.

This clone was seen a single time. The rearrangement joins TRBV4-1 to TRBJ2-7; 7 bases line up with TRBD1. The CDR3 is 17 amino acids. The V segment lost 1 base and the J segment 0 bases; nucleotides outside the gene matches: 9. Germline V lookup: CDR1 MGHRA, CDR2 YSYEKL. This CDR3 reads CASSQGGQGVISYEQYF. CDR3 coding DNA: TGCGCCAGCAGCCAAGGGGGGCAGGGGGTGATCTCCTACGAGCAGTACTTC.

V usage is TRBV19 and J usage is TRBJ2-1; D is uncertain. The CDR3 is 11 residues long. CDR1 is LNHDA and CDR2 is SQIVND in the germline V gene (reference sequence). The V end was cut by 3 bases, the J end by 9 bases, with 6 bases between. In DNA, the CDR3 is TGTGCCAGTAGTATCCTAGGTGAGCAGTTCTTC. It encodes CASSILGEQFF.

This rearrangement joins TRBV9 to TRBJ2-5; D is ambiguous. CDR1 and CDR2 from the germline V gene are SGDLS and YYNGEE. This CDR3 has 13 residues. Trimming removed 0 bases from V and 1 base from J, with 4 bases in between. The CDR3 region has the DNA TGTGCCAGCAGCGTAGTATCCCAAGAGACCCAGTACTTC. It codes for CASSVVSQETQYF. Full variable domain (rest looked up from reference TRBV9 and TRBJ2-5): DSGVTQTPKHLITATGQRVTLRCSPRSGDLSVYWYQQSLDQGLQFLIQYYNGEERAKGNILERFSAQQFPDLHSELNLSSLELGDSALYFCASSVVSQETQYFGPGTRLLVL.

This chain uses TRBV7-9 with TRBJ2-7; the D is unclear. The germline gives CDR1 SEHNR, CDR2 FQNEAQ (reference sequence). The CDR3 has 17 amino acids. V lost 5 bases and J 6 bases, leaving 26 bases between the germline ends. The DNA of the CDR3 is TGTGCCAGCAGCAGCGACACGGGCTTCCGCCTAACCGCCGAGCAGTACTTC. Protein sequence: CASSSDTGFRLTAEQYF.

This rearrangement joins TRBV7-2 to TRBJ2-7, with TRBD1 matching over 8 bases. The CDR3 consists of 15 residues. Germline V lookup: CDR1 SGHTA, CDR2 FQGNSA. With 1 base clipped from V and 3 bases from J, the junction kept 5 bases outside the gene matches. The CDR3 nucleotides are TGTGCCAGCAGCTTAGTAGGACAGGGAAGCTACGAGCAGTACTTC. Amino acid sequence: CASSLVGQGSYEQYF.

The chain links TRBV7-9 to TRBJ2-4; TRBD2 matches 8 bases. The CDR3 is 16 residues long. Germline V gene data show CDR1 as SEHNR and CDR2 as FQNEAQ (reference sequence). J gave up 0 bases and V 7 bases, and 8 bases lay outside the gene matches. Written as DNA, the CDR3 is TGTGCCAGCACCCCGAGAGCGGGAGTAGCCAAAAACATTCAGTACTTC. Translated: CASTPRAGVAKNIQYF.

The genes are TRBV10-3 and TRBJ2-5; 7 nucleotides match TRBD2. This CDR3 is 18 amino acids long. Germline V lookup: CDR1 ENHRY, CDR2 SYGVKD. After removal of 3 bases from V and 2 bases from J, the junction contained 15 bases not matched to a gene. The CDR3 sequence is CAISDGGWGLPAQETQYF. In nucleotides, the CDR3 is TGTGCCATCAGTGATGGGGGGTGGGGACTACCTGCTCAAGAGACCCAGTACTTC.

This clone was observed once. The chain employs TRBV13 and TRBJ2-5; 13 bases agree with TRBD2. The assigned J gene may be wrong: the sequence end matches TRBJ2-7 better. In germline, CDR1 is PRHDT, CDR2 FYEKMQ (reference sequence). The CDR3 covers 15 residues. Written as DNA, the CDR3 is TGTGCCAGCAGCCCGCCGGGACTAGCGGGGACCGAGCAGTACTTC. Translating it yields CASSPPGLAGTEQYF.

V usage is TRBV5-6 and J usage is TRBJ1-2; 11 nucleotides agree with TRBD1. The J segment lost 3 bases and the V segment lost 4 bases, leaving 2 bases of the junction unmatched. Germline V gene data show CDR1 as SGHDT and CDR2 as YYEEEE. CDR3 length: 14 amino acids. CDR3 residues: CASSMGQGDYGYTF. In DNA form, the CDR3 reads TGTGCCAGCAGCATGGGACAGGGGGACTATGGCTACACCTTC. The full variable domain, rest sourced from reference TRBV5-6 and TRBJ1-2, is DAGVTQSPTHLIKTRGQQVTLRCSPKSGHDTVSWYQQALGQGPQFIFQYYEEEERQRGNFPDRFSGHQFPNYSSELNVNALLLGDSALYLCASSMGQGDYGYTFGSGTRLTVV.

In DNA form, the CDR3 reads TGTGCCAGCAGCTTCAGGGACGCCAACAATGAGCAGTTCTTC. It codes for CASSFRDANNEQFF. The rearrangement joins TRBV13 to TRBJ2-1, with D perhaps being TRBD1 or TRBD2 (5 bases each). The V end was cut by 3 bases, the J end by 5 bases, with 11 bases between. From germline, CDR1 is PRHDT and CDR2 FYEKMQ (reference sequence). The CDR3 has 14 amino acids. Supplemented by reference TRBV13 and TRBJ2-1, the full variable domain reads AAGVIQSPRHLIKEKRETATLKCYPIPRHDTVYWYQQGPGQDPQFLISFYEKMQSDKGSIPDRFSAQQFSDYHSELNMSSLELGDSALYFCASSFRDANNEQFFGPGTRLTVL.

V is TRBV5-8 and J is TRBJ2-7, with D tentatively TRBD1 or TRBD2 (5 bases each). The germline V gene has CDR1 SGHTS and CDR2 YDEGEE. V lost 0 bases and J 10 bases, leaving 17 bases between the germline ends. CDR3 size: 14 residues. CDR3 sequence: CASSLEGTPPVQYF. In DNA, the CDR3 is TGTGCCAGCAGCTTGGAGGGGACGCCCCCCGTTCAGTACTTC.

V gene TRBV11-2 combines with J gene TRBJ1-2, with 8 bases identical to TRBD1. The V gene end was trimmed by 5 bases and the J gene end by 5 bases; junction bases not matched to a gene: 16. Germline values: CDR1 SGHAT, CDR2 FQNNGV. The CDR3 totals 17 residues. In DNA form, the CDR3 reads TGTGCCAGCAGCCCCGCCGGGACAGGACCCTGGGGTTATGGCTACACCTTC. It yields the protein CASSPAGTGPWGYGYTF.

The table lists this clone with a few counts. The CDR3 DNA reads as TGCGCCAGCAGCCAAGAGGGCAGGGTCGGAGCTTTCTTT. Translation gives CASSQEGRVGAFF. V gene TRBV4-1 combines with J gene TRBJ1-1; possible D gene TRBD1, 5 bases. CDR1 and CDR2 from the germline V gene are MGHRA and YSYEKL. The CDR3 totals 13 residues. Trimming stripped 0 bases from V and 10 bases from J, with 12 bases between.

V is TRBV5-1 and J is TRBJ2-1, with D possibly being TRBD2 (6 bases). The ends were cut back, 4 bases at V and 0 bases at J, with 14 bases in the middle. In germline, CDR1 is SGHRS, CDR2 YFSETQ. The CDR3 covers 16 residues. The chain's CDR3 is CASSVLALSSYNEQFF. In nucleotides, the CDR3 is TGCGCCAGCAGCGTTCTAGCGTTAAGCTCCTACAATGAGCAGTTCTTC.

This sequence joins TRBV4-2 and TRBJ1-5, with 7 bases lining up with TRBD1. The junction had 9 bases not matched to a gene; V was cut back by 2 bases and J by 5 bases. The CDR3 is 16 residues long. Germline values: CDR1 LGHNA, CDR2 YNFKEQ. CDR3: CASSQNPTGDDQPQHF. The DNA of the CDR3 is TGTGCCAGCAGCCAAAACCCTACAGGGGACGATCAGCCCCAGCATTTT.

The V call is TRBV27, the J call TRBJ2-1, with no clear D. V shed 6 bases and J shed 8 bases, with 11 bases lying between them. Germline V gene sequence: CDR1 MNHEY, CDR2 SMNVEV (reference sequence). CDR3 length equals 12 residues. The CDR3 sequence is CASSLIGDEQFF. The CDR3 nucleotides are TGTGCCAGCAGCTTGATCGGCGATGAGCAGTTCTTC.